The entry that follows covers one T cell receptor (beta chain) sequence. Together with a sample-barcoded 5' primer, a J-beta primer mix was included in a second PCR lasting about 7 to 11 cycles. A 12-random-nucleotide template-switch adaptor tagged each cDNA molecule. One entry per CDR3 protein results from TCRdb running MiXCR on the 5' RACE reads. Of about 800,000 distinct CDR3 sequences listed, 58% were seen once; the top ten hold 22%. This specimen comes from a study of blood T cells in healthy people across ages. The receptor's source is a man in his thirties or forties in good health. Sequencing input: blood.

The CDR3 DNA reads TGTGCCAGCAGTCCTGGGACTAGCTACACAGATACGCAGTATTTT. Translated, it gives CASSPGTSYTDTQYF. The chain has TRBV12-3 or TRBV12-4 and TRBJ2-3, with 9 nucleotides matching TRBD2. The CDR3 is made up of 15 amino acids. J lost 2 bases, V lost 5 bases, and 5 bases had no gene match.